The 20 T cell receptor beta chains below were found in one sample sequenced in a study of CD8+CD57+ T cells in acquired aplastic anemia. Patients chosen for sequencing had CD8+CD57+ cells that had expanded, as shown by flow cytometry. Genomic DNA was employed as the template in profiling TCR beta VDJ and CDR3. Via MiXCR, TCRdb re-called the reads, giving one row per CDR3 protein. The top ten hold roughly 0.8% of the sample, which has around 500,000 distinct CDR3 sequences, around 30% seen once. The sequencing input was sorted CD4+, CD8+, or CD8+CD57+ T cells (not recorded which) from PBMCs. The source of these receptors is a human donor with aplastic anemia.

This clonotype occurred a few times. This sequence joins TRBV4-1 and TRBJ1-6; D unclear. The germline V gene encodes CDR1 MGHRA and CDR2 YSYEKL. This CDR3 comprises 15 residues. V lost 1 base to trimming and J lost 14 bases, with 18 bases between them. CDR3 region: CASSQVGLGHFSLHF. CDR3 in DNA: TGCGCCAGCAGCCAAGTTGGTCTAGGCCATTTTTCCCTCCACTTT.

The gene calls are TRBV20-1 and TRBJ1-1; D ambiguous. This CDR3 has 15 residues. V gave up 0 bases and J gave up 6 bases, with 17 bases separating them. Per germline, CDR1 DFQATT and CDR2 SNEGSKA (reference sequence). CDR3 coding DNA: TGCAGTGCTAGAGATACGGCCGACGGAACACCTGAAGCTTTCTTT. Amino acids: CSARDTADGTPEAFF.

This clonotype has a count of ten or more. The chain joins TRBV2 to TRBJ2-2; no reliable D call. CDR3 length equals 14 residues. With 1 base removed from V and 7 bases from J, the gap between germline ends came to 10 bases. Germline lookup yields CDR1 SNHLY and CDR2 FYNNEI. CDR3 in amino acids: CASSEEVGIGELFF. The CDR3 DNA sequence: TGTGCCAGCAGTGAAGAGGTGGGGATCGGGGAGCTGTTTTTT.

The chain links TRBV20-1 to TRBJ1-5, with a tentative D call TRBD1 (6 bases). This CDR3 is built from 16 residues. Trimming removed 1 base at V and 0 bases at J, with 13 bases between. Germline CDR1 reads DFQATT; CDR2 reads SNEGSKA (reference sequence). The CDR3 coding sequence is TGCAGTGCTAGAGCCAACAGGACAGTTAGCAATCAGCCCCAGCATTTT. This sequence encodes CSARANRTVSNQPQHF.

This clonotype was seen ten or more times. The chain has TRBV7-3 and TRBJ2-7; 11 nucleotides match TRBD2. The CDR3 length is 15 residues. CDR1 is SGHTA and CDR2 is FQGTGA in the germline V gene. Trimming at V came to 5 bases and at J to 4 bases, leaving 7 bases not matched to a gene. The CDR3 sequence is CASSNEGLAVYEQYF. CDR3 coding DNA: TGTGCCAGCAGCAACGAGGGACTAGCGGTGTACGAGCAGTACTTC.

This rearrangement joins TRBV20-1 to TRBJ1-6; 7 bases line up with TRBD1. This CDR3 is 15 amino acids long. With V trimmed by 3 bases and J by 2 bases, 4 bases remained unmatched. Germline V CDR1 and CDR2: DFQATT, SNEGSKA (reference sequence). The CDR3 region is CSASAGGAYNSPLHF. As DNA, the CDR3 is TGCAGTGCTAGTGCAGGGGGTGCCTATAATTCACCCCTCCACTTT.

This clonotype was counted many times. The chain joins TRBV10-3 to TRBJ1-4; D is ambiguous. This CDR3 is 13 amino acids long. The V end lost 7 bases, the J end lost 7 bases, and 13 bases lay between the germline ends. Per the germline V gene, CDR1 is ENHRY and CDR2 is SYGVKD. This chain's CDR3 is CAIKQRIGEKLFF. The DNA for the CDR3 is TGTGCCATCAAACAGCGGATAGGTGAAAAACTGTTTTTT.

The genes are TRBV2 and TRBJ2-2, with 7 bases lining up with TRBD1. CDR1 SNHLY and CDR2 FYNNEI come from the germline V gene. This CDR3 is 14 amino acids long. J gave up 1 base and V 10 bases, and 6 bases lay outside the gene matches. The CDR3 DNA reads as TGTGCCACCCAGGGACAGATGAACACCGGGGAGCTGTTTTTT. This sequence encodes CATQGQMNTGELFF. Looking up the rest from reference TRBV2 and TRBJ2-2 gives the full variable domain: EPEVTQTPSHQVTQMGQEVILRCVPISNHLYFYWYRQILGQKVEFLVSFYNNEISEKSEIFDDQFSVERPDGSNFTLKIRSTKLEDSAMYFCATQGQMNTGELFFGEGSRLTVL.

This clonotype was seen many times. V and J are TRBV7-6 and TRBJ2-7; the D call may be TRBD1 or TRBD2 (5 bases each). The CDR3 has 17 residues. Trimming took off 1 base at V and 7 bases at J, with 23 bases between the two ends. The V gene's germline CDR1 is SGHVS and CDR2 FNYEAQ. The CDR3 loop is CASSLEHPGRGLREQYF. DNA of the CDR3: TGTGCCAGCAGCTTAGAGCATCCGGGACGCGGATTGAGGGAGCAGTACTTC.

V gene TRBV10-2 combines with J gene TRBJ2-3, with 10 bases identical to TRBD2. The CDR3 is 16 amino acids. The V segment lost 7 bases and the J segment 1 base; nucleotides outside the gene matches: 8. Germline V lookup: CDR1 WSHSY, CDR2 SAAADI. CDR3 loop: CASTLTSGGGTDTQYF. CDR3 bases: TGCGCCAGCACCTTAACCAGCGGGGGGGGCACAGATACGCAGTATTTT.

V gene TRBV20-1 combines with J gene TRBJ1-6; 9 bases fit TRBD1. V dropped 4 bases and J dropped 5; count of bases not matched to a gene: 3. There are 14 residues in the CDR3. Per germline, CDR1 DFQATT and CDR2 SNEGSKA (reference sequence). The CDR3 region is CSATTGGHNSPLHF. CDR3 nucleotide sequence: TGCAGTGCTACGACAGGGGGACATAATTCACCCCTCCACTTT.

The chain employs TRBV5-1 and TRBJ2-5; D gene ambiguous. V was pared by 3 bases and J by 0 bases, with 3 bases between. CDR1 SGHRS and CDR2 YFSETQ come from the germline V gene. This CDR3 comprises 12 residues. This CDR3 reads CASSWDQETQYF. The CDR3, as DNA: TGCGCCAGCAGCTGGGACCAAGAGACCCAGTACTTC.

This clonotype was recorded many times. This chain connects TRBV19 to TRBJ1-1, with D tentatively TRBD1 (5 bases). The CDR3 is made up of 15 amino acids. V lost 1 base and J lost 6, with 15 bases in between. Germline loops: CDR1 LNHDA, CDR2 SQIVND (reference sequence). This chain's CDR3 is CASSIATLAGAEAFF. The CDR3 DNA reads TGTGCCAGTAGTATAGCAACACTGGCGGGGGCTGAAGCTTTCTTT.

This sequence joins TRBV12-3 or TRBV12-4 and TRBJ2-5; D might be TRBD2 (7 bases). This CDR3 region has 15 residues. V lost 8 bases, J lost 4 bases, and 20 bases lay in between. This chain's CDR3 is CASSLLATQGETQYF. The CDR3 nucleotides read TGTGCCAGCTCCCTACTAGCGACACAGGGAGAGACCCAGTACTTC.

This sequence joins TRBV29-1 and TRBJ2-7, with 7 bases lining up with TRBD2. This CDR3 has 14 residues. The V and J ends lost 4 bases and 2 bases, in that order; junction bases with no gene match: 8. Germline V gives CDR1 SQVTM, CDR2 ANQGSEA. The CDR3 region has the DNA TGCAGCGTTGCAGCTAGCGGAAACCCCTACGAGCAGTACTTC. Its protein product is CSVAASGNPYEQYF.

CDR3 amino acids: CATSSAGEGTQYF. The CDR3 DNA sequence: TGTGCCACCAGCAGCGCGGGAGAAGGGACCCAGTACTTC. V gene TRBV15 combines with J gene TRBJ2-5; 7 bases map to TRBD2. V gave up 3 bases and J gave up 7 bases; unmatched junction bases: 5. This CDR3 contains 13 residues. Germline V CDR1 and CDR2: LNHNV, YYDKDF (reference sequence).

Ten or more counts support this clonotype. The chain links TRBV15 to TRBJ2-7; D is undetermined. CDR1 is LNHNV, CDR2 YYDKDF, per germline (reference sequence). This CDR3 contains 13 residues. Deletions cut 1 base from V and 3 bases from J, with 7 bases between. Here the CDR3 reads CATSRATGYEQYF. The CDR3 DNA sequence: TGTGCCACCAGCAGAGCTACGGGCTACGAGCAGTACTTC.

V gene TRBV6-5 combines with J gene TRBJ1-5; D is undetermined. CDR3 length equals 14 residues. CDR1 and CDR2 (germline): MNHEY, SVGAGI. V was cut by 6 bases and J by 0 bases, with 9 bases left in between. The CDR3 nucleotides read TGTGCCAGCAGGTACACCTATAGCAATCAGCCCCAGCATTTT. Its protein product is CASRYTYSNQPQHF.

This chain joins TRBV5-6 and TRBJ2-7; TRBD1 agrees at 10 bases. V lost 2 bases, J lost 5 bases, and 4 bases stayed unmatched. Germline-derived CDR1 and CDR2 are SGHDT and YYEEEE. The CDR3 length is 14 residues. CDR3 nucleotides: TGTGCCAGCAGCTTACCGACAGGGGGCGACGAGCAGTACTTC. Protein sequence: CASSLPTGGDEQYF.

Comment on this clonotype: This may come from a read error, since a much larger clone is one base off. The chain joins TRBV20-1 to TRBJ2-7, with D hard to call. V gave up 1 base and J gave up 5 bases, with 6 bases separating them. Per the germline V gene, CDR1 is DFQATT and CDR2 is SNEGSKA (reference sequence). This CDR3 spans 11 amino acids. CDR3 bases: TGCAGTGCTAGAGTCATCCACGAGCAGTACTTC. Its protein is CSARVIHEQYF.